This record covers a single T cell receptor (beta chain). This clone occurred a few times. Its antigen remains unidentified. Base qualities are not recorded, but no much larger clone differs from it by a single base. The data were taken from a study of beta chain features in type 1 diabetes (dated by TCRdb to the late 2010s). For the wider study: Mean age, gender distribution, total cell number and subset yield were not different between patients and healthy donors. A total of over 90,000,000 sorted cells were examined across all samples, and a strong correlation was observed between cell number per subset and RNA yield. In the study, TCRB repertoires of sorted circulating CD4+ T cell subsets from recently diagnosed type 1 diabetes patients were compared with those of matched healthy donors. Regulatory and stem cell-like memory subsets were isolated from only 8 patients and about 8 healthy donors, whereas naive and central memory subsets came from all 28 donors.

CDR1 and CDR2, per the germline V gene (reference sequence), are GTSNPN and SVGIG. V loses 5 bases of germline sequence and J loses 1 base, and the interval between the two ends is 11 bases. The CDR3 goes from the cysteine to the phenylalanine over 13 residues. Just the 39-base CDR3 DNA is kept, in frame starting at base 1. All of the isolated RNA was reverse transcribed with the High Capacity cDNA Reverse Transcription Kit, so expressed TCRB transcripts were sequenced. Deep immunoSEQ sequencing was applied to naive, central memory and regulatory T cell samples, giving an average of roughly 3.5 million total reads per sample. After sorted cells were lysed in RLT buffer, RNA was extracted with DNase-treated RNeasy Micro or Mini kits, with the choice depending on cell number. To prevent cross-contamination, every cell subset was processed on its own, while patient and healthy donor samples were processed together. Using the immunoSEQ multiplex PCR, TCRB sequences were amplified from cDNA into 87-bp fragments spanning the CDR3 region. Sequencing of the amplicons was done on the Illumina HiSeq platform. In the paper's pipeline: PCR bias was computationally corrected using synthetic template baselines, reads within Hamming distance 2 were collapsed, and singletons that could not be merged were discarded. Reads were aligned against IMGT so that V, D and J genes, CDR3 length and insertions or deletions at six rearrangement sites could be assigned. Within each subset, clonotype counts were normalized to the number of sorted cells before true diversity and Gini coefficients were calculated with the tcR R package. The overlap coefficient, calculated on TCRB nucleotide sequences, was used to measure repertoire sharing. As a proxy for the pre-selection repertoire, out-of-frame TCRB sequences from naive cells were analyzed. The clones in this table, taken by TCRdb from immuneACCESS, are in-frame only. Not every clone is retained; where verified, under half of the shortfall comes from an unresolved V gene, and the cause of the rest is unknown. For V, J and clone size, that table is used; D and trimming come from the DNA. A total of hundreds of thousands of clones appear in this sample, over 13% of them only once. The ten largest make up 0.035% to 0.045% of the sample.

General conclusions and limits of the study: Because cDNA rather than genomic DNA was sequenced, highly expressing activated cells could have been over-represented, although no difference in activation and CD3 levels was found between groups. In all four CD4+ subsets, TCRB CDR3 length was moderately but significantly shorter in type 1 diabetes patients. Naive, central memory and regulatory TCRB repertoires appeared to be more similar among patients than among healthy donors. Only small numbers of individuals were included in the HLA sub-analyses, which left unresolved whether HLA type had any influence on TCRB rearrangement. Shorter templates might have been favored by PCR, but patient and control samples were amplified and corrected together, so both groups would have been affected equally by any skew. At VDJ recombination sites, type 1 diabetes patients had fewer insertions and more deleted nucleotides, which implies abnormalities in thymic rearrangement.

Each donor gave one peripheral blood draw, around 0.12 L on average, collected into heparinised tubes. Naive, central memory, regulatory and stem cell-like memory CD4+ T cells were sorted on a BD FACSAria II using a panel including CD45RO, CCR7, CD25, CD127, CD95 and CD27. Every sorted population had a purity above 98%. PBMCs were isolated right away by Lymphoprep density gradient centrifugation and were stained directly, without culture. So that batch effects would be minimized, each experiment stained and sorted samples in pairs, pairing one healthy donor with one patient. Sequencing was done on a sample of naive CD4+ T cells from blood. The cell subset or site label, read with the paper, signifies: true naive CD4+ T cells. The chain links TRBV30 with TRBJ1-1, with the D gene not clear enough to name. The origin of this receptor is a man between 18 and 29 years old with type 1 diabetes. This receptor carries the CDR3 CAWATQENTEAFF. Read as DNA, the sequence is TGTGCCTGGGCTACACAAGAGAACACTGAAGCTTTCTTT.